This is a list of T cell receptor beta chains from one sample in a study of blood T cell repertoires in COVID-19. TCRdb keeps only in-frame clones here, not all; method: immunoSEQ multiplex PCR. The sample yields nearly 100,000 clones, approximately 84% seen once. Material: peripheral blood. The receptors stem from a man between 65 and 80 years old with acute or convalescent COVID-19. Both conserved end residues are part of each CDR3. D genes are given only for firm matches. Clone size is given for some rows only: seen once, a few or many times, or a class if the clone is expanded.

once	TRBD1	TRBV6-4	TRBJ2-3	CASSDRGILDTQYF	TGTGCCAGCAGCGACAGGGGGATTTTGGATACGCAGTATTTT
.	.	TRBV6-6	TRBJ2-3	CASSYSASTDTQYF	TGTGCCAGCAGTTACTCGGCCAGCACAGATACGCAGTATTTT
few	TRBD1	TRBV7-2	TRBJ2-1	CASSPGSPGTGSQFF	TGTGCCAGCAGCCCCGGAAGTCCAGGGACAGGGTCGCAGTTCTTC
.	.	TRBV3-1/TRBV3-2	TRBJ1-1	CASSQHPQQGAFF	TGTGCCAGCAGCCAGCACCCCCAGCAGGGAGCTTTCTTT
.	TRBD2	TRBV7-6	TRBJ2-5	CASSLGRAGGGQQTQYF	TGTGCCAGCAGCTTAGGCCGCGCGGGGGGGGGTCAACAGACCCAGTACTTC
once	.	TRBV5-1	TRBJ2-4	CASEPGETAKNIQYF	TGCGCCAGCGAACCAGGGGAGACGGCCAAAAACATTCAGTACTTC
.	TRBD2	TRBV28	TRBJ2-1	CASSFETGGRNEQFF	TGTGCCAGCAGTTTCGAGACGGGAGGGCGGAATGAGCAGTTCTTC
.	TRBD2	TRBV7-8	TRBJ2-7	CASKIEGGNGGEQYF	TGTGCCAGCAAGATCGAGGGAGGCAACGGGGGGGAGCAGTACTTC
.	TRBD1	TRBV20-1	TRBJ1-2	CSASRDRAGYTF	TGCAGTGCTAGTCGGGACAGGGCAGGCTACACCTTC
few	TRBD1	TRBV19	TRBJ1-1	CASRSMGQVNTEAFF	TGTGCCAGTAGATCAATGGGACAGGTGAACACTGAAGCTTTCTTT
.	TRBD1	TRBV6-6	TRBJ1-1	CASMPPGQGATEAFF	TGTGCCAGCATGCCCCCGGGACAGGGGGCCACTGAAGCTTTCTTT
.	TRBD1	TRBV19	TRBJ2-5	CASSLGQGVETQYF	TGTGCCAGTAGTTTGGGGCAGGGGGTAGAGACCCAGTACTTC
.	.	TRBV28	TRBJ2-6	CASSQEPGLSNSGANVLTF	TGTGCCAGCAGCCAGGAACCGGGACTCAGTAACTCTGGGGCCAACGTCCTGACTTTC
.	.	TRBV10-3	TRBJ1-2	CAISSDGAYGYTF	TGTGCCATCAGTTCCGACGGAGCCTATGGCTACACCTTC
.	.	TRBV9	TRBJ2-5	CASSGDSHAFTGQETQYF	TGTGCCAGCAGCGGTGACTCGCATGCTTTCACCGGACAAGAGACCCAGTACTTC
few	.	TRBV5-1	TRBJ2-7	CASSFAYEQYF	TGCGCCAGCAGCTTCGCCTACGAGCAGTACTTC
.	.	TRBV7-9	TRBJ2-1	CASSFGMNPNEQFF	TGTGCCAGCAGCTTCGGGATGAATCCCAATGAGCAGTTCTTC
.	TRBD2	TRBV7-9	TRBJ2-1	CASSLTSGGTYNEQFF	TGTGCCAGCAGCTTAACTAGCGGGGGGACCTACAATGAGCAGTTCTTC
once	.	TRBV18	TRBJ2-1	CASSSSAGPANEQFF	TGTGCCAGCTCATCTTCTGCAGGGCCCGCCAATGAGCAGTTCTTC
.	.	TRBV6-6	TRBJ1-4	CASSYGGGRGEKLFF	TGTGCCAGCAGTTATGGTGGGGGGAGGGGTGAAAAACTGTTTTTT
.	.	TRBV19	TRBJ1-6	CASRGAGGARNSPLHF	TGTGCCAGTAGGGGAGCGGGAGGGGCAAGAAATTCACCCCTCCACTTT
.	TRBD2	TRBV5-1	TRBJ2-1	CASSYSRTSQDNEQFF	TGCGCCAGCAGCTACTCACGGACTAGTCAAGACAATGAGCAGTTCTTC
once	TRBD1	TRBV6-6	TRBJ1-2	CASSAPGQGNGYTF	TGTGCCAGCAGTGCCCCCGGACAGGGAAATGGCTACACCTTC
.	.	TRBV29-1	TRBJ1-2	CSAQRDLANYGYTF	TGCAGCGCCCAGAGAGATCTAGCTAACTATGGCTACACCTTC
few	.	TRBV7-2	TRBJ1-6	CASSLIWFENSPLHF	TGTGCCAGCAGCTTAATATGGTTCGAGAATTCACCCCTCCACTTT
.	TRBD1	TRBV7-3	TRBJ1-6	CASSSGPGTGGINPLHF	TGTGCCAGCAGCTCCGGTCCCGGGACAGGGGGGATCAATCCCCTCCACTTT
.	TRBD2	TRBV12-5	TRBJ2-2	CASRLGLAGGKNTGELFF	TGTGCTAGTCGGTTAGGACTAGCGGGGGGGAAGAACACCGGGGAGCTGTTTTTT
.	.	TRBV5-1	TRBJ1-1	CASGVEGRGDTEAFF	TGCGCCAGCGGGGTGGAGGGACGAGGGGACACTGAAGCTTTCTTT
.	TRBD1	TRBV7-8	TRBJ2-7	CASSGDRGPYEQYF	TGTGCCAGCAGCGGGGACAGGGGACCGTACGAGCAGTACTTC
.	TRBD1	TRBV6-5	TRBJ1-6	CASSASGQLNSPLHF	TGTGCCAGCAGCGCATCGGGACAGCTTAATTCACCCCTCCACTTT
.	.	TRBV2	TRBJ1-1	CASRESAGMNTEAFF	TGTGCCAGCAGAGAAAGCGCAGGGATGAACACTGAAGCTTTCTTT